This T cell receptor beta chain was captured in a study of cytomegalovirus exposure and HLA in healthy donors. General observations from the study: A later analysis reportedly found that, within productive TCRs, an Asian-associated ancestry cluster had fewer N-insertions than the mean observed across the roughly 730 donors.

A multiplex PCR was run with 60 Vbeta primers and 13 Jbeta primers. Original processing methods: Roughly 80 million unique TCR beta chains, 9 million to 12 million shared, were counted in a later analysis. This table comes from immunoSEQ multiplex PCR, and its TCRdb copy is limited to in-frame clones, with some not included. D and trimming were read from the DNA, whereas the V and J calls and clone size are those reported in that table. The sample has over 95,000 clones; approximately 77% are singletons. CDR1 is LGHNA, CDR2 YSLEER, per germline. The CDR3 consists of 14 residues. Trimming removed 4 bases from V and 7 bases from J, with 17 bases in between. Of note for this clone: Its antigen remains unidentified.

The V call is TRBV4-3, the J call TRBJ2-7; possible D gene TRBD2, 6 bases. The specimen sequenced was PBMCs. The sequence was collected from a female donor in good health and CMV-seronegative. The CDR3: CASSPLGLSGEQYF. CDR3 bases: TGCGCCAGCAGCCCCTTAGGTTTAAGCGGGGAGCAGTACTTC.